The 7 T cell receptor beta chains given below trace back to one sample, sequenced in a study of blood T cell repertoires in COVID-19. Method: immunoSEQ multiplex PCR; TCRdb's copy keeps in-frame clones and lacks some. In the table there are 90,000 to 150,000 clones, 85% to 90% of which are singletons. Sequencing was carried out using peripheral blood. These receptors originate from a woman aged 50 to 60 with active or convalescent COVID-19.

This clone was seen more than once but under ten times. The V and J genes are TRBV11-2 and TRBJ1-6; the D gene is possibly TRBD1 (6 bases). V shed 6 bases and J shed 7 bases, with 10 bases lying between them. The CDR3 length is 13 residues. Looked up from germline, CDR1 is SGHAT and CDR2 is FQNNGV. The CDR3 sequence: CASRGGHNSPLHF. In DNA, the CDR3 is TGTGCCAGCAGGGGGGGGCACAATTCACCCCTCCACTTT.

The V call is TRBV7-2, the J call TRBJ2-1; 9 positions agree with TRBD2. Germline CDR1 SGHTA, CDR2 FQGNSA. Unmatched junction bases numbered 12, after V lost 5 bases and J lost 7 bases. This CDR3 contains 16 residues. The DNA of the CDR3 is TGTGCCAGCAGCGCCCAAGCGGGAGGCCCTCTGAATGAGCAGTTCTTC. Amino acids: CASSAQAGGPLNEQFF. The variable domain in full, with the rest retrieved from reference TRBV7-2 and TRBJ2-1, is GAGVSQSPSNKVTEKGKDVELRCDPISGHTALYWYRQSLGQGLEFLIYFQGNSAPDKSGLPSDRFSAERTGGSVSTLTIQRTQQEDSAVYLCASSAQAGGPLNEQFFGPGTRLTVL.

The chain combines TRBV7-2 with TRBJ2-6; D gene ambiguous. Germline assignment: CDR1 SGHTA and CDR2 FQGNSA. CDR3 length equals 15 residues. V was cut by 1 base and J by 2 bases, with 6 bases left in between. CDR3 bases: TGTGCCAGCAGCTTAGGCGGAGCTGGGGCCAACGTCCTGACTTTC. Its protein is CASSLGGAGANVLTF.

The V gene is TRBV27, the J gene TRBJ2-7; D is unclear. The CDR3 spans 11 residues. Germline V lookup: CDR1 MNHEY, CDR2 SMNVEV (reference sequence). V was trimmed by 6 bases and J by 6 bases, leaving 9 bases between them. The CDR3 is CASSLGSEQYF. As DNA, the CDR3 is TGTGCCAGCAGCCTAGGTAGCGAGCAGTACTTC.

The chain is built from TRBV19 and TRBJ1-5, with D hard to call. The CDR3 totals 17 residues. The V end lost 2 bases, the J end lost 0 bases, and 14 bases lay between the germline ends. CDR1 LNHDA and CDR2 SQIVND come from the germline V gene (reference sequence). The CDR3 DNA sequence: TGTGCCAGTAGTATATATGTTAAGCGCTATAGCAATCAGCCCCAGCATTTT. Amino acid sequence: CASSIYVKRYSNQPQHF.

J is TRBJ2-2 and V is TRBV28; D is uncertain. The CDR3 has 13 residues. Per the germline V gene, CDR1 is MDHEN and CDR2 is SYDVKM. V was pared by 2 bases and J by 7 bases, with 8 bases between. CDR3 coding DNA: TGTGCCAGCAGTTTAGAGAATCTCGGGGAGCTGTTTTTT. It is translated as CASSLENLGELFF. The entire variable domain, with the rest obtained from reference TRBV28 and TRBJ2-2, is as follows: DVKVTQSSRYLVKRTGEKVFLECVQDMDHENMFWYRQDPGLGLRLIYFSYDVKMKEKGDIPEGYSVSREKKERFSLILESASTNQTSMYLCASSLENLGELFFGEGSRLTVL.

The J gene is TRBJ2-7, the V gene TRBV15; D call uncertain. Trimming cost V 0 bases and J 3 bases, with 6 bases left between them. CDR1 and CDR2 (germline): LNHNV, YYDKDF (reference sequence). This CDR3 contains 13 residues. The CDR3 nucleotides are TGTGCCACCAGCAGAGACCCCCTCTACGAGCAGTACTTC. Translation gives CATSRDPLYEQYF.